The 27 T cell receptor beta chains in this list originate from one sample, sequenced in a study of blood T cell repertoires in COVID-19. TCRdb keeps only in-frame clones here, not all; method: immunoSEQ multiplex PCR. The table records 100,000 to 150,000 clones, 80% to 90% of them present only once. Input material: peripheral blood. The receptors derive from a man in his 60s with COVID-19, enrolled during active disease.

This clone has just a few counts. The rearrangement joins TRBV5-4 to TRBJ2-1; the match to TRBD2 covers 8 bases. The CDR3 length is 15 residues. CDR1 SGHNT and CDR2 YYREEE come from the germline V gene (reference sequence). The V segment lost 4 bases and the J segment 6 bases; nucleotides outside the gene matches: 9. In DNA form, the CDR3 reads TGTGCCAGCAGCCGGGGGGGCGGAACCTTCAATGAGCAGTTCTTC. This encodes CASSRGGGTFNEQFF.

This clone came up once. The rearrangement links TRBV4-2 to TRBJ2-1; 11 bases fit TRBD2. V lost 4 bases and J lost 6; bases outside the gene matches: 5. The CDR3 runs 15 residues. Germline values: CDR1 LGHNA, CDR2 YNFKEQ. The CDR3 loop reads CASSPTSGDGNEQFF. CDR3 nucleotides: TGTGCCAGCAGCCCGACTAGCGGGGACGGCAATGAGCAGTTCTTC.

The chain combines TRBV3-1 (or the pseudogene TRBV3-2) with TRBJ2-2; no definite D call. The germline gives CDR1 LGHDT, CDR2 YNNKEL (reference sequence). V lost 4 bases to trimming and J lost 1 base, with 10 bases between them. This CDR3 contains 15 residues. The CDR3 DNA reads as TGTGCCAGCAGCCGCGGTCTAGGGAACACCGGGGAGCTGTTTTTT. Its translation: CASSRGLGNTGELFF.

In nucleotides, the CDR3 is TGTGCCAGCACTAGCGGGGGGGCTTGGGAGACCCAGTACTTC. Its translation: CASTSGGAWETQYF. The V gene is TRBV2, the J gene TRBJ2-5, with 12 nucleotides matching TRBD2. The CDR3 sequence is 14 residues long. Germline-derived CDR1 and CDR2 are SNHLY and FYNNEI. V lost 7 bases to trimming and J lost 5 bases; unmatched junction nucleotides: 5.

The chain employs TRBV4-3 and TRBJ2-7; 7 bases line up with TRBD1. The CDR3 totals 14 residues. The V gene end was trimmed by 2 bases and the J gene end by 1 base; junction bases not matched to a gene: 2. The germline gives CDR1 LGHNA, CDR2 YSLEER. The CDR3: CASSQNRGSYEQYF. CDR3 coding DNA: TGCGCCAGCAGCCAAAACAGGGGATCCTACGAGCAGTACTTC.

The chain links TRBV5-1 to TRBJ2-7, with D hard to call. Germline CDR1 is SGHRS and CDR2 is YFSETQ. CDR3 size: 14 residues. Trimming removed 2 bases at V and 5 bases at J, with 14 bases between. Here the CDR3 DNA reads TGCGCCAGCAGCTTCCGTAATCCTTTAAACGAGCAGTACTTC. Translating it yields CASSFRNPLNEQYF.

The V gene is TRBV6-2 or TRBV6-3, the J gene TRBJ2-1; D uncertain. CDR3 length: 11 amino acids. Germline CDR1 is MNHEY and CDR2 is SVGEGT. V gave up 5 bases and J gave up 7 bases, with 6 bases separating them. Here the CDR3 DNA reads TGTGCCAGCAGTGTGGCTAATGAGCAGTTCTTC. This sequence encodes CASSVANEQFF.

Note on this clone: A read error may account for a junction end that differs from germline. This rearrangement joins TRBV7-7 to TRBJ2-2, with 8 positions matching TRBD1. In germline, CDR1 is SSHAT, CDR2 FNYEAQ (reference sequence). This CDR3 comprises 14 residues. CDR3 DNA sequence: TGTGCTAGCAGCCAGACAGGGGCCACCGGGGAGCTGTTTTTT. Translated: CASSQTGATGELFF.

The rearrangement uses TRBV7-2 and TRBJ2-7; 11 bases are shared with TRBD2. Germline V gives CDR1 SGHTA, CDR2 FQGNSA. The V and J ends lost 3 bases and 7 bases, in that order; junction bases with no gene match: 8. The CDR3 is made up of 15 amino acids. The CDR3 is CASSFSGGARQEQYF. As DNA, the CDR3 is TGTGCCAGCAGCTTTAGCGGGGGGGCCAGGCAGGAGCAGTACTTC.

J is TRBJ2-1 and V is TRBV2; 10 bases fit TRBD2. CDR1 SNHLY and CDR2 FYNNEI come from the germline V gene. This CDR3 spans 17 amino acids. Trimming cost V 0 bases and J 5 bases; bases outside gene matches: 7. CDR3 residues: CASSEALLAGVDNEQFF. The CDR3 DNA reads as TGTGCCAGCAGTGAAGCGCTTCTAGCGGGGGTAGACAATGAGCAGTTCTTC.

CDR3: CASRRADASTEAFF. The CDR3 coding sequence is TGCGCCAGCAGGAGGGCCGACGCTTCCACTGAAGCTTTCTTT. The chain uses TRBV4-3 and TRBJ1-1; D unclear. Germline lookup yields CDR1 LGHNA and CDR2 YSLEER. V was trimmed by 6 bases and J by 4 bases, leaving 15 bases between them. The length of the CDR3 is 14 residues.

The chain recombines TRBV27 with TRBJ2-7; D perhaps matches TRBD1 (7 bases). The CDR3 contains 15 residues. V lost 4 bases to trimming and J lost 2 bases, with 15 bases between them. Germline CDR1 and CDR2: MNHEY and SMNVEV (reference sequence). CDR3 sequence reads: CASSSPAGGTYEQYF. DNA for the CDR3: TGTGCCAGCAGTTCGCCCGCAGGGGGGACCTACGAGCAGTACTTC.

The chain links TRBV27 to TRBJ2-7, with 9 bases that match TRBD1. Trimming at V came to 5 bases and at J to 1 base, leaving 12 bases not matched to a gene. The CDR3 runs 17 residues. Per germline, CDR1 MNHEY and CDR2 SMNVEV (reference sequence). The CDR3, as DNA: TGTGCCAGCAGTGGAATTACCGGGACAGGGATTTCCTACGAGCAGTACTTC. The encoded protein is CASSGITGTGISYEQYF.

V is TRBV19 and J is TRBJ1-1; D remains unclear. This CDR3 spans 15 amino acids. Germline CDR1 is LNHDA and CDR2 is SQIVND (reference sequence). Trimming took off 5 bases at V and 5 bases at J, with 18 bases between the two ends. The CDR3 sequence is CASSFDPSRGTEAFF. In nucleotides, the CDR3 is TGTGCCAGTAGTTTCGACCCTTCCCGAGGGACTGAAGCTTTCTTT.

The CDR3: CASSLGQGGTGELFF. The DNA of the CDR3 is TGTGCCAGCAGCTTGGGGCAGGGTGGCACCGGGGAGCTGTTTTTT. The J gene is TRBJ2-2, the V gene TRBV5-4; D perhaps matches TRBD1 (5 bases). This CDR3 is built from 15 residues. CDR1 is SGHNT, CDR2 YYREEE, per germline (reference sequence). Trimming left V 0 bases short and J 4 bases short, with 10 bases between.

The CDR3 DNA reads as TGTGCCAGCTCACCATTACAGGGTGTCCAGGAGGCTTTCTTT. Encoded protein: CASSPLQGVQEAFF. The chain is built from TRBV18 and TRBJ1-1, with a possible D match to TRBD1 (6 bases). The CDR3 runs 14 residues. V lost 2 bases and J lost 11, with 18 bases in between. Germline V gives CDR1 KGHSH, CDR2 LQKENI.

This clone was detected a few times. The rearrangement links TRBV5-6 to TRBJ1-3; D not resolved. V was clipped by 4 bases and J by 0 bases, with 2 bases between them. The CDR3 length is 12 residues. From germline, CDR1 is SGHDT and CDR2 YYEEEE. This chain's CDR3 is CASSLSGNTIYF. CDR3 coding DNA: TGTGCCAGCAGCCTCTCTGGAAACACCATATATTTT.

This clone was recorded only once. The gene calls are TRBV20-1 and TRBJ1-1; D call uncertain. Germline-derived CDR1 and CDR2 are DFQATT and SNEGSKA (reference sequence). The V end lost 3 bases, the J end lost 2 bases, and 19 bases lay between the germline ends. The CDR3 contains 16 residues. The CDR3 here is CSASPVVGRENTEAFF. The CDR3 DNA reads as TGCAGTGCTAGTCCGGTGGTAGGGAGGGAAAACACTGAAGCTTTCTTT.

This chain connects TRBV24-1 to TRBJ1-3; 8 nucleotides match TRBD1. There are 13 residues in the CDR3. Germline lookup yields CDR1 KGHDR and CDR2 SFDVKD. Losses at the gene ends were 4 bases for V and 8 bases for J; bases not matched to a gene: 3. The CDR3 sequence is CATSDPGGDTIYF. The DNA for the CDR3 is TGTGCCACCAGTGACCCAGGGGGCGACACCATATATTTT.

J is TRBJ1-1 and V is TRBV6-1; no definite D call. The germline V gene has CDR1 MNHNS and CDR2 SASEGT. The CDR3 totals 13 residues. Trimming stripped 3 bases from V and 6 bases from J, with 11 bases between. CDR3 nucleotide sequence: TGTGCCAGCAGTGAGGGAGGGATCCCTGAAGCTTTCTTT. Residues: CASSEGGIPEAFF.

This chain links TRBV6-5 with TRBJ2-3, with 8 positions matching TRBD2. Trimming took 8 bases from V and 1 from J; bases not matched to a gene: 2. The length of the CDR3 is 13 residues. Per germline, CDR1 MNHEY and CDR2 SVGAGI. DNA of the CDR3: TGTGCCAGCCAGACTAGCGGCACAGATACGCAGTATTTT. Encoded protein: CASQTSGTDTQYF.

This chain uses TRBV13 with TRBJ1-3; D uncertain. V was clipped by 1 base and J by 1 base, with 5 bases between them. The germline V gene encodes CDR1 PRHDT and CDR2 FYEKMQ (reference sequence). The CDR3 consists of 14 residues. In DNA form, the CDR3 reads TGTGCCAGCAGCTTAGCAGGATCTGGAAACACCATATATTTT. It translates to CASSLAGSGNTIYF.

The genes are TRBV10-3 and TRBJ2-2; a weak D match, TRBD1 (6 bases). V was shortened by 3 bases and J by 5 bases, with 10 bases between the two germline ends. The CDR3 totals 14 residues. Germline-derived CDR1 and CDR2 are ENHRY and SYGVKD. The CDR3 protein is CAISERTVTGELFF. The CDR3 DNA follows: TGTGCCATCAGTGAAAGGACAGTAACCGGGGAGCTGTTTTTT.

The V gene is TRBV11-2, the J gene TRBJ1-4; TRBD1 matches at 8 bases. CDR1 and CDR2 (germline): SGHAT, FQNNGV. This CDR3 is 16 amino acids long. V gave up 5 bases and J gave up 7 bases; unmatched junction bases: 12. CDR3 sequence: CASSPLSNRGIEKLFF. As DNA, the CDR3 is TGTGCCAGCAGCCCCTTGAGTAACAGGGGGATTGAAAAACTGTTTTTT.

The chain recombines TRBV11-1 with TRBJ2-2; perhaps TRBD2 as D (7 bases). V was trimmed by 7 bases and J by 7 bases, leaving 13 bases between them. The CDR3 totals 13 residues. Germline assignment: CDR1 SGHAT and CDR2 FQDESV (reference sequence). The CDR3 nucleotides are TGTGCCAGCAATGCGGGGGCGGGCGGGGAGCTGTTTTTT. It translates to CASNAGAGGELFF.

The genes are TRBV20-1 and TRBJ2-7; tentative D call: TRBD1 (5 bases). Trimming took off 5 bases at V and 0 bases at J, with 11 bases between the two ends. The CDR3 has 13 residues. The germline V gene has CDR1 DFQATT and CDR2 SNEGSKA (reference sequence). CDR3 DNA sequence: TGCAGTGCTCGTGACAGTAACTCCTACGAGCAGTACTTC. This gives the protein CSARDSNSYEQYF.

Only one count was recorded for this clone. V and J are TRBV6-6 and TRBJ1-2, with D possibly matching TRBD1 (5 bases). V was pared by 4 bases and J by 4 bases, with 13 bases between. This CDR3 is built from 14 residues. The V gene's germline CDR1 is MNHNY and CDR2 SVGAGI (reference sequence). CDR3 coding DNA: TGTGCCAGCAGTTCACGACAGTCCGGCTATGGCTACACCTTC. This sequence encodes CASSSRQSGYGYTF.